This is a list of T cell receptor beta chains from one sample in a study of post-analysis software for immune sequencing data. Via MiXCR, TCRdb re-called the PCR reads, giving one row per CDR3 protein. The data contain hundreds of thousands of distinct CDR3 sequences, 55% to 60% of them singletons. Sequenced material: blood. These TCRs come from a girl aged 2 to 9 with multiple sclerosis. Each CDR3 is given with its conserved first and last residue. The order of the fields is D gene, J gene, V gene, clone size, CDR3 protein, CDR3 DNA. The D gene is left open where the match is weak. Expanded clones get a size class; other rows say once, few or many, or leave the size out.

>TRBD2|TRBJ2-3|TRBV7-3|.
CASSIVGLAGENTQYF
TGTGCCAGCAGCATCGTGGGACTAGCGGGAGAGAATACGCAGTATTTT
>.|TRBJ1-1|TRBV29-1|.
CSVERREIHPNTEAFF
TGCAGCGTTGAAAGGAGGGAGATCCACCCAAACACTGAAGCTTTCTTT
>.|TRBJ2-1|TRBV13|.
CASSLGTTDYSEQFF
TGTGCCAGCAGCTTAGGGACTACCGACTACAGTGAGCAGTTCTTC
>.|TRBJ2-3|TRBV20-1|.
CSAGSTGTDTQYF
TGCAGTGCGGGCTCGACTGGCACAGATACGCAGTATTTT
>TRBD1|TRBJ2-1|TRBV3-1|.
CASSQGQGADEQFF
TGTGCCAGCAGCCAGGGACAGGGGGCGGATGAGCAGTTCTTC
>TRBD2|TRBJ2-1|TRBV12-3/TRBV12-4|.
CASGPGLAGGNEQFF
TGTGCCAGCGGCCCGGGGCTAGCGGGGGGTAATGAGCAGTTCTTC
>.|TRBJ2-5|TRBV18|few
CASSPRGQNQETQYF
TGTGCCAGCTCACCACGAGGACAGAACCAAGAGACCCAGTACTTC
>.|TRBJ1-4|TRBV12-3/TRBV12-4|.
CASSLSDITNEKRFF
TGTGCCAGCAGTTTATCGGACATCACTAATGAAAAACGGTTTTTT
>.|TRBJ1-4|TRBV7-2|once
CASSLVGGQNEKLFF
TGTGCCAGCAGCTTAGTCGGTGGACAGAATGAAAAACTGTTTTTT
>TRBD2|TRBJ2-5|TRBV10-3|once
CAIGSGGADTQYF
TGTGCCATCGGCAGCGGGGGAGCAGATACGCAGTACTTC
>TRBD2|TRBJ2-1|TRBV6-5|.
CASSSTSGSGNEQFF
TGTGCCAGCAGTTCCACTAGCGGGAGCGGCAATGAGCAGTTCTTC
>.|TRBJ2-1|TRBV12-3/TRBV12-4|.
CASSFKSLAARDGEQFF
TGTGCCAGCAGTTTTAAGTCCTTAGCGGCACGGGATGGTGAGCAGTTCTTC
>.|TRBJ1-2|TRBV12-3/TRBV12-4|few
CASTTQGRGYTF
TGTGCCAGCACTACTCAGGGGCGCGGCTACACCTTC
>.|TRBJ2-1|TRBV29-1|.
CSVALLDGYNEQFF
TGCAGCGTCGCCTTATTAGACGGGTACAATGAGCAGTTCTTC
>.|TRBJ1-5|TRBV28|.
CASTPGTSRGQPQHF
TGTGCCAGCACTCCCGGGACCTCGAGGGGTCAGCCCCAGCATTTT
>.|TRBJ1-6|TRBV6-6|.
CASSYGGRGNSPLHF
TGTGCCAGCAGTTATGGGGGGCGCGGTAATTCACCCCTCCACTTT
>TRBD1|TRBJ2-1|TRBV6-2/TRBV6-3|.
CASSWTGAYNEQFF
TGTGCCAGCAGTTGGACAGGGGCCTACAATGAGCAGTTCTTC
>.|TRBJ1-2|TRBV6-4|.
CASSVADRSYGYTF
TGTGCCAGCAGTGTGGCAGACCGATCCTATGGCTACACCTTC
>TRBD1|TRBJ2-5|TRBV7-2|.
CASSLTGTGGWETQYF
TGTGCCAGCAGCTTAACCGGGACAGGGGGCTGGGAGACCCAGTACTTC
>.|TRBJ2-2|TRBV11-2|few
CATSQTHARGGELFF
TGTGCCACCTCTCAGACGCATGCTCGCGGCGGGGAGCTGTTTTTT
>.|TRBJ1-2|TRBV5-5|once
CASSLEGNRRSSGYTF
TGTGCCAGCAGCTTGGAAGGGAACCGGCGGAGTAGTGGCTACACCTTC
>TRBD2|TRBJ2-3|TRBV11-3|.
CASSPSSGGPDTQYF
TGTGCCAGCAGCCCTTCTAGCGGGGGACCCGATACGCAGTATTTT
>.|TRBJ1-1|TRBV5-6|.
CASSLVGEVNTEAFF
TGTGCCAGCAGCCTGGTGGGGGAGGTGAACACTGAAGCTTTCTTT
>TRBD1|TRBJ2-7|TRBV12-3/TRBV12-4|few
CASSLRPADRAFVYEQYF
TGTGCCAGCAGTTTACGTCCCGCGGACAGGGCGTTTGTCTACGAGCAGTACTTC
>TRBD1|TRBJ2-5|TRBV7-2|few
CASSLQGGEETQYF
TGTGCCAGCAGTCTACAGGGGGGAGAAGAGACCCAGTACTTC
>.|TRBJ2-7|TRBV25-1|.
CASSELGDAYEQYF
TGTGCCAGCAGTGAATTGGGGGATGCCTACGAGCAGTACTTC
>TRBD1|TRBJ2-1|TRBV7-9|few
CASPGQGGNGQFF
TGTGCCAGTCCGGGACAGGGTGGCAATGGGCAGTTCTTC
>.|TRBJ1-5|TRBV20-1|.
CSASLLMGSNQPQHF
TGCAGTGCGAGCCTCTTAATGGGCAGCAATCAGCCCCAGCATTTT
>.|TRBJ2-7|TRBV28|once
CASSLPKTGGGFEQYF
TGTGCCAGCAGTTTACCTAAAACAGGAGGGGGCTTCGAGCAGTACTTC
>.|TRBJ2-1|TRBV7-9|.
CASRSRSYNEQFF
TGTGCCAGCAGATCTAGATCCTACAATGAGCAGTTCTTC
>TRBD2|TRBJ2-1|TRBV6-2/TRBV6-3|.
CASSYLAGVQNEQFF
TGTGCCAGCAGTTACCTAGCGGGGGTCCAGAATGAGCAGTTCTTC
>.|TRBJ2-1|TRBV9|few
CASSLEGTGRGNEQFF
TGTGCCAGCAGCCTAGAAGGGACTGGGAGAGGAAATGAGCAGTTCTTC
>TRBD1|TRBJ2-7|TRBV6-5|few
CASSAGQGSSYEQYF
TGTGCCAGCAGTGCGGGACAGGGGAGCAGCTACGAGCAGTACTTC
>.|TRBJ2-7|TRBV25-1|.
CASSEGGGTYEQYF
TGTGCCAGCAGTGAAGGTGGAGGAACCTACGAGCAGTACTTC
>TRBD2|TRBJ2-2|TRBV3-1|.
CASGTGTRYTGERFF
TGTGCCAGCGGAACCGGGACTAGATACACCGGGGAGCGGTTTTTT
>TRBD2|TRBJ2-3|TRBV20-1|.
CSALGLELTDTQYF
TGCAGTGCTCTGGGACTAGAGCTCACAGATACGCAGTATTTT
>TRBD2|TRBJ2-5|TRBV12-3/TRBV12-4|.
CASTIGLAGAGGETQYF
TGTGCCAGCACCATTGGACTAGCGGGGGCCGGGGGAGAGACCCAGTACTTC
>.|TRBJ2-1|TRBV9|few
CASSTTFSDSYNEQFF
TGTGCCAGCAGCACGACTTTTAGCGATTCCTACAATGAGCAGTTCTTC
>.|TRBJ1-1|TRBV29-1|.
CSVHRADTEAFF
TGCAGCGTGCACAGGGCGGACACTGAAGCTTTCTTT
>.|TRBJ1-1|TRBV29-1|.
CSVDRRMNTEAFF
TGCAGCGTTGACCGGAGAATGAACACTGAAGCTTTCTTT
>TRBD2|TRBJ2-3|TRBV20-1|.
CSASGSGIGTDTQYF
TGCAGTGCTAGTGGTAGCGGGATAGGCACAGATACGCAGTATTTT
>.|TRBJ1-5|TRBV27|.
CASSIRGEPQHF
TGTGCCAGCAGTATCAGAGGGGAGCCCCAGCATTTT
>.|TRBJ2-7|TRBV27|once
CASSLWADRSYEQYF
TGTGCCAGCAGTTTATGGGCCGACAGATCCTACGAGCAGTACTTC
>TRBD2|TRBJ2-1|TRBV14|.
CASSQHGFSGGTYEQFF
TGTGCCAGCAGCCAACATGGGTTTAGCGGGGGGACGTATGAGCAGTTCTTC
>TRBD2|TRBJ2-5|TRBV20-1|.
CSARDSLAALGTQYF
TGCAGTGCTAGAGATTCTCTAGCGGCCTTGGGGACCCAGTACTTC
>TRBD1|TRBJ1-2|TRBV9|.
CASSKQGELSYTF
TGTGCCAGCAGTAAACAGGGGGAACTCTCCTACACCTTC
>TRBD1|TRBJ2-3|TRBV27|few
CASSLRTGNTDTQYF
TGTGCCAGCAGTCTCCGGACAGGGAACACAGATACGCAGTATTTT
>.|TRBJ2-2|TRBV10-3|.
CAISEGAGANTGELFF
TGTGCCATCAGTGAGGGTGCGGGGGCTAACACCGGGGAGCTGTTTTTT
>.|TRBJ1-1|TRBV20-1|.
CSARSIGPENTEAFF
TGCAGTGCTAGATCTATCGGACCAGAGAACACTGAAGCTTTCTTT
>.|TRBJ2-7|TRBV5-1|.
CASSAYGQSYEQYF
TGCGCCAGCAGCGCGTACGGACAGTCCTACGAGCAGTACTTC
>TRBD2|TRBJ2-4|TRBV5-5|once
CASSLDRMPGGAKYF
TGTGCCAGCAGCTTGGATCGTATGCCGGGAGGGGCGAAGTACTTC
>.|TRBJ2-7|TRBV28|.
CASSLRGRGYEQYF
TGTGCCAGCAGTTTACGGGGGAGAGGCTACGAGCAGTACTTC
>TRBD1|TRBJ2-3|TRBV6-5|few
CASSIGQGSTDTQYF
TGTGCCAGCAGTATTGGACAGGGAAGCACAGATACGCAGTATTTT
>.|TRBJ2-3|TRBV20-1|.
CSATDGTDTQYF
TGCAGTGCTACGGACGGCACAGATACGCAGTATTTT
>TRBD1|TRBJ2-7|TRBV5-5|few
CASSTAGTAYEQYF
TGTGCCAGCAGCACTGCCGGGACAGCATACGAGCAGTACTTC